Below are 27 T cell receptor beta chains sequenced from a single sample in a study of blood T cell repertoires in COVID-19. This table comes from immunoSEQ multiplex PCR, and its TCRdb copy is limited to in-frame clones, with some not included. The data show 130,000 to 150,000 clones, more than 75% seen once. Specimen: peripheral blood. The receptor source for this set is a woman between 35 and 50 years old with acute or convalescent COVID-19.

The chain uses TRBV28 and TRBJ1-5; D remains unclear. Germline CDR1 reads MDHEN; CDR2 reads SYDVKM. V was pared by 8 bases and J by 5 bases, with 10 bases between. This CDR3 has 12 amino acids. In nucleotides, the CDR3 is TGTGCCAGCCACCGTACTTATCAGCCCCAGCATTTT. Translated, it gives CASHRTYQPQHF. The variable domain in full, completed from reference TRBV28 and TRBJ1-5, reads DVKVTQSSRYLVKRTGEKVFLECVQDMDHENMFWYRQDPGLGLRLIYFSYDVKMKEKGDIPEGYSVSREKKERFSLILESASTNQTSMYLCASHRTYQPQHFGDGTRLSIL.

The rearrangement joins TRBV30 to TRBJ2-2; 8 positions match TRBD1. Germline CDR1 and CDR2: GTSNPN and SVGIG (reference sequence). The CDR3 sequence is 14 residues long. With V trimmed by 1 base and J by 3 bases, 1 base remained unmatched. This CDR3 reads CAWSGTGHTGELFF. CDR3 nucleotides: TGTGCCTGGAGTGGGACAGGGCACACCGGGGAGCTGTTTTTT.

The chain carries TRBV7-9 and TRBJ1-5, with D uncertain. The germline gives CDR1 SEHNR, CDR2 FQNEAQ (reference sequence). The CDR3 covers 15 residues. V was cut by 0 bases and J by 0 bases, with 6 bases left in between. CDR3 in DNA: TGTGCCAGCAGCTTAGCAGGAGATAGCAATCAGCCCCAGCATTTT. Translated, it gives CASSLAGDSNQPQHF.

The chain joins TRBV20-1 to TRBJ2-7; TRBD2 aligns across 7 bases. Germline trimming cut 3 bases from V and 2 bases from J; bases unmatched to any gene: 7. The CDR3 runs 14 residues. The germline CDR1 and CDR2 sequences are DFQATT and SNEGSKA (reference sequence). The CDR3, as DNA: TGCAGTGCTAGTAATTGGGGGGGGGCCTACGAGCAGTACTTC. It yields the protein CSASNWGGAYEQYF.

The chain is built from TRBV10-3 and TRBJ2-3, with 9 bases matching TRBD2. After removal of 2 bases from V and 5 bases from J, the junction contained 8 bases not matched to a gene. The germline gives CDR1 ENHRY, CDR2 SYGVKD. The CDR3 consists of 16 residues. Here the CDR3 reads CAISEALAGAGDTQYF. In nucleotides, the CDR3 is TGTGCCATCAGTGAGGCGTTAGCGGGGGCCGGAGATACGCAGTATTTT.

J is TRBJ1-1 and V is TRBV2; D is unclear. With 5 bases removed from V and 0 bases from J, the gap between germline ends came to 16 bases. Germline assignment: CDR1 SNHLY and CDR2 FYNNEI. The CDR3 is 16 residues long. Written as DNA, the CDR3 is TGTGCCAGCAGTCACCTCCGACATTCGATGAACACTGAAGCTTTCTTT. Protein product: CASSHLRHSMNTEAFF.

This chain links TRBV19 with TRBJ2-7; a possible D gene is TRBD1 (6 bases). Trimming left V 3 bases short and J 0 bases short, with 6 bases between. The germline V gene has CDR1 LNHDA and CDR2 SQIVND (reference sequence). The CDR3 consists of 13 residues. In nucleotides, the CDR3 is TGTGCCAGTAGTATGGACAGCTCCTACGAGCAGTACTTC. It codes for CASSMDSSYEQYF.

The CDR3 loop reads CSASIQRGWTGELFF. The CDR3 DNA reads TGCAGTGCTAGTATCCAGCGGGGTTGGACCGGGGAGCTGTTTTTT. The chain has TRBV20-1 and TRBJ2-2, with 7 bases that match TRBD2. Germline V CDR1 and CDR2: DFQATT, SNEGSKA (reference sequence). The CDR3 totals 15 residues. The V gene end was trimmed by 3 bases and the J gene end by 5 bases; junction bases not matched to a gene: 9.

Concerning this clone: Other DNA sequences of this sample code for an identical CDR3. The chain employs TRBV5-1 and TRBJ1-5, with D possibly matching TRBD1 (6 bases). Germline assignment: CDR1 SGHRS and CDR2 YFSETQ. The CDR3 runs 13 residues. V was clipped by 0 bases and J by 7 bases, with 8 bases between them. Here the CDR3 reads CASSLGGGQPQHF. CDR3 nucleotides: TGCGCCAGCAGCTTGGGTGGGGGCCAGCCCCAGCATTTT.

This clone was detected only once. The chain is built from TRBV7-2 and TRBJ1-5, with D maybe TRBD1 (6 bases). Germline CDR1 and CDR2: SGHTA and FQGNSA. Trimming left V 3 bases short and J 6 bases short, with 12 bases between. The CDR3 runs 14 residues. CDR3 sequence reads: CASSFGTRSQPQHF. The CDR3 DNA sequence: TGTGCCAGCAGCTTCGGGACAAGGAGTCAGCCCCAGCATTTT.

This chain links TRBV4-2 with TRBJ1-1; D ambiguous. This CDR3 is 14 amino acids long. Trimming stripped 0 bases from V and 1 base from J, with 6 bases between. Germline V gene sequence: CDR1 LGHNA, CDR2 YNFKEQ. The DNA for the CDR3 is TGTGCCAGCAGCCAAGAATGGGCGAACACTGAAGCTTTCTTT. It encodes CASSQEWANTEAFF.

The chain employs TRBV2 and TRBJ2-3, with 8 bases identical to TRBD2. The CDR3 totals 15 residues. From germline, CDR1 is SNHLY and CDR2 FYNNEI. With V trimmed by 8 bases and J by 1 base, 8 bases remained unmatched. The CDR3 loop reads CASSLAGGRTDTQYF. The CDR3 nucleotides are TGTGCCAGCTCCCTTGCGGGGGGACGCACAGATACGCAGTATTTT.

The chain is built from TRBV10-1 and TRBJ2-1, with 10 bases that match TRBD2. V shed 7 bases and J 4 bases; nucleotides not matched to a gene: 10. The CDR3 contains 16 residues. Germline CDR1 reads WNHNN; CDR2 reads SYGVQD (reference sequence). CDR3 sequence: CASTGLALGFYNEQFF. CDR3 DNA: TGCGCCAGCACGGGACTAGCGCTAGGGTTTTACAATGAGCAGTTCTTC.

The V call is TRBV7-9, the J call TRBJ2-2, with TRBD2 matching over 14 bases. J was trimmed by 13 bases and V by 4 bases; bases with no gene match: 20. CDR1 SEHNR and CDR2 FQNEAQ come from the germline V gene (reference sequence). There are 19 residues in the CDR3. CDR3 amino acids: CASSSTIGLAGGPPRALFF. DNA for the CDR3: TGTGCCAGCAGCTCGACCATTGGACTAGCGGGGGGCCCACCTCGGGCGCTGTTTTTT.

J is TRBJ2-7 and V is TRBV10-3; TRBD1 matches 9 bases. V lost 6 bases and J lost 3; bases outside the gene matches: 6. Germline-derived CDR1 and CDR2 are ENHRY and SYGVKD. The CDR3 length is 14 residues. CDR3 in amino acids: CAISPGQGIYEQYF. CDR3 coding DNA: TGTGCCATCAGCCCGGGACAGGGTATCTACGAGCAGTACTTC.

This clone has just one count. The chain couples TRBV5-4 to TRBJ2-7; 7 bases line up with TRBD2. V was clipped by 4 bases and J by 1 base; unmatched bases: 8. The CDR3 runs 15 residues. Germline V gene lookup returns CDR1 SGHNT and CDR2 YYREEE (reference sequence). CDR3 sequence: CASSPSGTISYEQYF. For the CDR3, the DNA is TGTGCCAGCAGCCCCTCCGGGACTATTTCCTACGAGCAGTACTTC.

The chain is built from TRBV19 and TRBJ2-2; D perhaps matches TRBD2 (5 bases). Between the trimmed V and J ends, which lost 6 bases and 6 bases, there was a span of 14 bases. The CDR3 sequence is 14 residues long. Germline CDR1 LNHDA, CDR2 SQIVND (reference sequence). The CDR3 protein is CASSTLANAGELFF. Written as DNA, the CDR3 is TGTGCCAGTAGCACTCTAGCTAACGCCGGGGAGCTGTTTTTT.

This sequence joins TRBV19 and TRBJ1-1; maybe TRBD1 (6 bases). V dropped 9 bases and J dropped 6 bases, with 11 bases sitting between them. The CDR3 is made up of 11 amino acids. Germline CDR1 reads LNHDA; CDR2 reads SQIVND (reference sequence). The CDR3 is CASIGGAEAFF. The CDR3 region has the DNA TGTGCCAGCATAGGGGGGGCTGAAGCTTTCTTT.

The V and J genes are TRBV7-9 and TRBJ2-1; 7 bases are a match to TRBD1. The trim removed 4 bases at V and 8 bases at J, leaving 11 bases unmatched. The CDR3 runs to 15 residues. The germline V gene has CDR1 SEHNR and CDR2 FQNEAQ (reference sequence). This chain's CDR3 is CASSYGTVRWDEQFF. In nucleotides, the CDR3 is TGTGCCAGCAGCTACGGGACAGTTAGGTGGGATGAGCAGTTCTTC. The complete variable domain, with remaining parts taken from reference TRBV7-9 and TRBJ2-1, reads DTGVSQNPRHKITKRGQNVTFRCDPISEHNRLYWYRQTLGQGPEFLTYFQNEAQLEKSRLLSDRFSAERPKGSFSTLEIQRTEQGDSAMYLCASSYGTVRWDEQFFGPGTRLTVL.

The genes are TRBV10-1 and TRBJ2-6; D is perhaps TRBD2 (6 bases). Looked up from germline, CDR1 is WNHNN and CDR2 is SYGVQD (reference sequence). The CDR3 runs to 17 residues. Trimming removed 8 bases at V and 4 bases at J, with 21 bases between. CDR3 protein: CASGYREHHSGANVLTF. Written as DNA, the CDR3 is TGCGCCAGCGGATACCGGGAGCACCACTCCGGGGCCAACGTCCTGACTTTC.

This chain links TRBV18 with TRBJ2-5; perhaps TRBD1 as D (5 bases). From germline, CDR1 is KGHSH and CDR2 LQKENI. Trimming took off 7 bases at V and 1 base at J, with 13 bases between the two ends. The CDR3 is made up of 14 amino acids. The CDR3 nucleotides are TGTGCCAGCTGGGGCGGCAGGCCCCAAGAGACCCAGTACTTC. It codes for CASWGGRPQETQYF.

The CDR3 region is CASSIASDSYEQYF. CDR3 nucleotides: TGTGCCAGTAGTATAGCCTCGGACAGCTACGAGCAGTACTTC. V and J are TRBV19 and TRBJ2-7; a weak D match, TRBD1 (6 bases). The germline V and J ends were trimmed by 1 base and 3 bases, with 10 bases remaining between them. The CDR3 totals 14 residues. Germline assignment: CDR1 LNHDA and CDR2 SQIVND (reference sequence).

The chain recombines TRBV27 with TRBJ2-7, with D perhaps matching TRBD1 (5 bases). The length of the CDR3 is 14 residues. Germline-derived CDR1 and CDR2 are MNHEY and SMNVEV (reference sequence). Between the trimmed V and J ends, which lost 1 base and 0 bases, there was a span of 7 bases. CDR3 residues: CASSLFQGSYEQYF. The CDR3 DNA reads as TGTGCCAGCAGTTTATTTCAGGGCTCCTACGAGCAGTACTTC.

The J gene is TRBJ1-1, the V gene TRBV18; the D is unclear. V was pared by 1 base and J by 3 bases, with 18 bases between. The CDR3 contains 17 residues. Germline V gene lookup returns CDR1 KGHSH and CDR2 LQKENI. This CDR3 is CASSPQGGGMVHTEAFF. CDR3 DNA sequence: TGTGCCAGCTCACCACAGGGTGGAGGGATGGTCCACACTGAAGCTTTCTTT.

A single count supports this clone. The same CDR3 is also encoded by other DNA sequences in this sample. The chain joins TRBV11-2 to TRBJ2-7, with 9 bases aligning to TRBD1. The V gene end was trimmed by 1 base and the J gene end by 3 bases; junction bases not matched to a gene: 4. This CDR3 region has 15 residues. Germline loops: CDR1 SGHAT, CDR2 FQNNGV. CDR3 sequence reads: CASSLARTGDYEQYF. CDR3 nucleotides: TGTGCCAGCAGCTTAGCGAGGACAGGGGACTACGAGCAGTACTTC.

The chain is built from TRBV7-6 and TRBJ2-1; D is unresolved. This CDR3 is built from 18 residues. From germline, CDR1 is SGHVS and CDR2 FNYEAQ. The germline V and J ends were trimmed by 1 base and 2 bases, with 18 bases remaining between them. The CDR3 protein is CASSLGLPGQTPYNEQFF. CDR3 in DNA: TGTGCCAGCAGCTTAGGTTTACCGGGTCAAACGCCCTACAATGAGCAGTTCTTC. The whole variable domain, filled in from reference TRBV7-6 and TRBJ2-1, reads GAGVSQSPRYKVTKRGQDVALRCDPISGHVSLYWYRQALGQGPEFLTYFNYEAQQDKSGLPNDRFSAERPEGSISTLTIQRTEQRDSAMYRCASSLGLPGQTPYNEQFFGPGTRLTVL.

The chain has TRBV6-5 and TRBJ1-4; a weak D match, TRBD1 (5 bases). The CDR3 has 15 residues. Deletions cut 6 bases from V and 5 bases from J, with 16 bases between. In germline, CDR1 is MNHEY, CDR2 SVGAGI. This CDR3 reads CASRPRRDLNEKLFF. Here the CDR3 DNA reads TGTGCCAGCAGGCCAAGGCGGGACCTCAATGAAAAACTGTTTTTT.